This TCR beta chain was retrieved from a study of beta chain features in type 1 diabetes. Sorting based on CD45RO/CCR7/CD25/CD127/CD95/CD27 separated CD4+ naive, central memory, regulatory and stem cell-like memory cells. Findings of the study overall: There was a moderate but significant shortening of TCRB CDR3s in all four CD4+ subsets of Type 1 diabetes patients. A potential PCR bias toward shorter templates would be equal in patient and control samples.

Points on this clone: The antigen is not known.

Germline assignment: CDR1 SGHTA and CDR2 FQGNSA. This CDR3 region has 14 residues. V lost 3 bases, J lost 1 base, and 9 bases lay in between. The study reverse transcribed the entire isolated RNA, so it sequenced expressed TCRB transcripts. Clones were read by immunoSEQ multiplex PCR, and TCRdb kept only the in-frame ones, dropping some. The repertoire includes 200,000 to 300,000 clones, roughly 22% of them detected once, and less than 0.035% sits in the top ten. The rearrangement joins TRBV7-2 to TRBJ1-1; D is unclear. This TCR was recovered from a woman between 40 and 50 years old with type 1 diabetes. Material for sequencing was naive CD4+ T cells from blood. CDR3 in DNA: TGTGCCAGCAGCTTCCGAGGTGGGAACACTGAAGCTTTCTTT. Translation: CASSFRGGNTEAFF.